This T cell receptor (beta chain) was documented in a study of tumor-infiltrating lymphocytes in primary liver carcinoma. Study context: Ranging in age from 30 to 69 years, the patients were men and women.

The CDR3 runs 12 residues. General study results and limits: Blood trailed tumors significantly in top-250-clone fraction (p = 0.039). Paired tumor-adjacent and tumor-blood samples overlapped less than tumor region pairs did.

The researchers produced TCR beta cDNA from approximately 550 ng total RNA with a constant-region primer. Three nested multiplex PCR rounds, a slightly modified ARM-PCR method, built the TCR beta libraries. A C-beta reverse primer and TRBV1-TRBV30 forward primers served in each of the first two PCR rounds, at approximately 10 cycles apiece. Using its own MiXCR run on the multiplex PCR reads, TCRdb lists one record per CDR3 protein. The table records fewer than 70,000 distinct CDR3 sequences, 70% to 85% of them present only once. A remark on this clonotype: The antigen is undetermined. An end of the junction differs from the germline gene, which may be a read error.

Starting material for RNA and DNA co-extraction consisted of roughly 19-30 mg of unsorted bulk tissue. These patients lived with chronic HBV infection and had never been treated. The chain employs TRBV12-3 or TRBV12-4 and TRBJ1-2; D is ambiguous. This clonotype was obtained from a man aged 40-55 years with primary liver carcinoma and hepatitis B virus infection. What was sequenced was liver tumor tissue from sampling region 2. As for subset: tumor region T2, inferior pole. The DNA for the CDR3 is TGTGCCTGCAGTTTACCAGAGATCGGCTACACCTTC. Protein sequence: CACSLPEIGYTF.